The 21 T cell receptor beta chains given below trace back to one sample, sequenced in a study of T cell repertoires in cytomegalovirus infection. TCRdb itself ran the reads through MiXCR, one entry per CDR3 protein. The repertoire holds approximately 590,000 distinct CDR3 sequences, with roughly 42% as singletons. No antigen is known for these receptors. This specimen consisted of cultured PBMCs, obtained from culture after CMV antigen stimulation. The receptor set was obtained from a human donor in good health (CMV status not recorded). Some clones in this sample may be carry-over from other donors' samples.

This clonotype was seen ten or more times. The CDR3 loop is CASSLDYVIRDRETEAFF. The CDR3 nucleotides are TGTGCCAGCAGCTTAGATTACGTTATTAGGGACAGAGAAACTGAAGCTTTCTTT. The genes are TRBV7-8 and TRBJ1-1; 7 bases match TRBD1. The V segment lost 1 base and the J segment 5 bases; nucleotides outside the gene matches: 16. CDR1 is SGHVS, CDR2 FQNEAQ, per germline. The length of the CDR3 is 18 residues.

DNA of the CDR3: TGTGCCAGCAGTGGCCTTCCATCTGGCACAGATACGCAGTATTTT. It yields the protein CASSGLPSGTDTQYF. The chain recombines TRBV2 with TRBJ2-3; D gene ambiguous. In germline, CDR1 is SNHLY, CDR2 FYNNEI. The CDR3 has 15 amino acids. V was shortened by 4 bases and J by 1 base, with 12 bases between the two germline ends.

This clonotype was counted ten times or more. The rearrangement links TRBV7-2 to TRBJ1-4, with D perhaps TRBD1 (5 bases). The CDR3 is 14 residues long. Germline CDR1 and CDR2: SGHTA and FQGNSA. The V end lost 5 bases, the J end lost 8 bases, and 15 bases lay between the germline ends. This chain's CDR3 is CASSQPGRYEKLFF. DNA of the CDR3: TGTGCCAGCAGCCAACCGGGACGTTACGAAAAACTGTTTTTT.

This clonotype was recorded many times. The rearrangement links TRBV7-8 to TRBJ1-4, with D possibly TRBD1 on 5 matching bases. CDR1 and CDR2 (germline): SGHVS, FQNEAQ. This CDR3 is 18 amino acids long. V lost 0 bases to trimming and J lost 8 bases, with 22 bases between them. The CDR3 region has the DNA TGTGCCAGCAGCTTAGCGGAGGGGACCAGGGTGGGGGACGAAAAACTGTTTTTT. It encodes CASSLAEGTRVGDEKLFF.

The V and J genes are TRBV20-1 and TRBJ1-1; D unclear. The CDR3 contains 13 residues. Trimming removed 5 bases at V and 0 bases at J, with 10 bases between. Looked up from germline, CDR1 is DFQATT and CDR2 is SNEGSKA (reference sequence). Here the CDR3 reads CSAPREVNTEAFF. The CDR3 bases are TGCAGTGCTCCTCGGGAAGTGAACACTGAAGCTTTCTTT.

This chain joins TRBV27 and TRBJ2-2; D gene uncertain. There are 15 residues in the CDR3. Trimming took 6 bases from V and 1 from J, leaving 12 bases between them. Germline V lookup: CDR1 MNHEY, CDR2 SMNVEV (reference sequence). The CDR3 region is CASSRLDGNTGELFF. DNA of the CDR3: TGTGCCAGCAGCCGCCTCGACGGGAACACCGGGGAGCTGTTTTTT.

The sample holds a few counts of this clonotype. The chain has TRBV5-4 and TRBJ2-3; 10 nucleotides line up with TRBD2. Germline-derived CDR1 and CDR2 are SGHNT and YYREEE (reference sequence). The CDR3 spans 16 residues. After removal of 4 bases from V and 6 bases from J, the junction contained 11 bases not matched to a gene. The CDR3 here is CASSLQRGGGLDTQYF. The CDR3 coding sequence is TGTGCCAGCAGCCTTCAGCGGGGGGGCGGGTTGGATACGCAGTATTTT.

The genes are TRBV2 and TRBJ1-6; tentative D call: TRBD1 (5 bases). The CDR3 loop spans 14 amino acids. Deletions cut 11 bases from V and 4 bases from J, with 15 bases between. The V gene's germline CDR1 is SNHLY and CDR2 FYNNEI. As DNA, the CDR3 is TGTGCCGGCCAGAGGGACCCTTATAATTCACCCCTCCACTTT. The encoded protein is CAGQRDPYNSPLHF. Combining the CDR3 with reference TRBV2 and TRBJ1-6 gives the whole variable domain EPEVTQTPSHQVTQMGQEVILRCVPISNHLYFYWYRQILGQKVEFLVSFYNNEISEKSEIFDDQFSVERPDGSNFTLKIRSTKLEDSAMYFCAGQRDPYNSPLHFGNGTRLTVT.

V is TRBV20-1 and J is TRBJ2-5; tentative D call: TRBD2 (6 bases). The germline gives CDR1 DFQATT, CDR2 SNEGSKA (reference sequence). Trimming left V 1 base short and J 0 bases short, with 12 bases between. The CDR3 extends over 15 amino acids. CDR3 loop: CSARGDSEYQETQYF. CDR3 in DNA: TGCAGTGCTAGAGGGGACTCCGAGTACCAAGAGACCCAGTACTTC.

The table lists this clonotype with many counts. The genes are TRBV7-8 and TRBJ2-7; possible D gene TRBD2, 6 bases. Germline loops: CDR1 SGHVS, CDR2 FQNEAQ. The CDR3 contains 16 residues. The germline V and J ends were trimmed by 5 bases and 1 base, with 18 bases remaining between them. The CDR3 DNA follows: TGTGCCAGCAGCCCTAGGGCGGCGGGGCTATCCTACGAGCAGTACTTC. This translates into CASSPRAAGLSYEQYF.

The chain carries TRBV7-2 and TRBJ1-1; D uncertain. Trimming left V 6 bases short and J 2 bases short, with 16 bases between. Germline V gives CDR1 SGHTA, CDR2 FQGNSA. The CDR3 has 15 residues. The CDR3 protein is CASRDLMTGNTEAFF. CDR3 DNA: TGTGCCAGCAGGGATCTAATGACGGGCAACACTGAAGCTTTCTTT.

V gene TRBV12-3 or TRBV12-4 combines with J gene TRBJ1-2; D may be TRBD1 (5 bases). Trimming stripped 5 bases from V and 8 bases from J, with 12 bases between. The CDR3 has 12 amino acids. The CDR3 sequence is CASSPGRGGYTF. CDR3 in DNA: TGTGCCAGCAGTCCGGGGCGTGGAGGCTACACCTTC.

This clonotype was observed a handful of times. The CDR3 DNA reads as TGTGCCAGCAGCTTACCCCGGACCCACACGGGTCGGACTGAAGCTTTCTTT. Amino acid sequence: CASSLPRTHTGRTEAFF. The chain links TRBV11-1 to TRBJ1-1; D is undetermined. Germline V gene lookup returns CDR1 SGHAT and CDR2 FQDESV (reference sequence). Trimming took off 2 bases at V and 5 bases at J, with 21 bases between the two ends. The CDR3 sequence is 17 residues long.

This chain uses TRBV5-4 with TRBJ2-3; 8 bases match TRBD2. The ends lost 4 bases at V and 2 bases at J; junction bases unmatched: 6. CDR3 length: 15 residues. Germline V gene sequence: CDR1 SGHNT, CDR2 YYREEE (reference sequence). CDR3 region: CASSVTSGDTDTQYF. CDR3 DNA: TGTGCCAGCAGCGTAACTAGCGGAGACACAGATACGCAGTATTTT.

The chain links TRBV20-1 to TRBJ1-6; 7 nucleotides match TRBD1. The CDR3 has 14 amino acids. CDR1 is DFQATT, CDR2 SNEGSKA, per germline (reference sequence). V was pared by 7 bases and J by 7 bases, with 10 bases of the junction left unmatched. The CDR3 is CSVSWRDRNSPLHF. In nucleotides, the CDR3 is TGCAGTGTGAGCTGGCGGGACAGAAATTCACCCCTCCACTTT.

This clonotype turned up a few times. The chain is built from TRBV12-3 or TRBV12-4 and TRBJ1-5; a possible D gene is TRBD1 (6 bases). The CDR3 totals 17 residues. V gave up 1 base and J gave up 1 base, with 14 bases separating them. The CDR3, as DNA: TGTGCCAGCAGTTTAGGCCGAGGGGGGGAAAGCAATCAGCCCCAGCATTTT. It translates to CASSLGRGGESNQPQHF.

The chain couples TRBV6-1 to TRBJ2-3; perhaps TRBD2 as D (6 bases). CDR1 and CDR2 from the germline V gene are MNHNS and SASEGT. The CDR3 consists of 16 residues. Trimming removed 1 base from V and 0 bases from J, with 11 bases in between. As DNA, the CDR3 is TGTGCCAGCAGTGAAGTCTTAGGAGGGAGCACAGATACGCAGTATTTT. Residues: CASSEVLGGSTDTQYF.

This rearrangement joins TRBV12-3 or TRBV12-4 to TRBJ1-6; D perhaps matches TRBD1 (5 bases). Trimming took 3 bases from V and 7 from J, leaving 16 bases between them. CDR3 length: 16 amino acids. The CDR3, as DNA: TGTGCCAGCAGTTTCTCTTCTGGGGGTAGGAATTCACCCCTCCACTTT. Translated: CASSFSSGGRNSPLHF.

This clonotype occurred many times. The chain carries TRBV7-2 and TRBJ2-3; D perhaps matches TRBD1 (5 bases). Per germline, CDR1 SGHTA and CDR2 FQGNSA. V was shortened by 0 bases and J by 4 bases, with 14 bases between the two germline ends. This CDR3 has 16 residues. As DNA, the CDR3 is TGTGCCAGCAGCTTAGCGCCGGGCAGGGCGGCAGATACGCAGTATTTT. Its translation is CASSLAPGRAADTQYF.

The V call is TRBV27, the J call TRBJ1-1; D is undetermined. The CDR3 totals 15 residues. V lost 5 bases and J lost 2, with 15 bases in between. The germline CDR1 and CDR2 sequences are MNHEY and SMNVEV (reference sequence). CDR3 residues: CASSLTEDGNTEAFF. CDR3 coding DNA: TGTGCCAGCAGTCTCACAGAGGACGGAAACACTGAAGCTTTCTTT.

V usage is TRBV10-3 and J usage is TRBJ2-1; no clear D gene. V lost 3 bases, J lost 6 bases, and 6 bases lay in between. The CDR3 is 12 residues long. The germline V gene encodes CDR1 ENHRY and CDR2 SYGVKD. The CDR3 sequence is CAISELSNEQFF. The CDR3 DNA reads TGTGCCATCAGTGAATTAAGCAATGAGCAGTTCTTC.